This TCR beta chain derives from a study of Tregs in tolerant kidney transplant recipients. Sequenced by immunoSEQ multiplex PCR; TCRdb stores in-frame clones only, minus some. The sample lists roughly 54,000 clones, around 90% occurring once. Recipients received nonmyeloablative bone marrow transplants from related graft donors, with transient mixed chimerism. The CDR3 sequence is 19 residues long. The V and J genes are TRBV21-1 and TRBJ1-1; the table's D call, TRBD1, has no DNA check behind it. TRBV21-1 is labeled a pseudogene. The TCR originated in a human patient who received a combined kidney and bone marrow transplant. Some T cells may be the graft donor's. Sequencing used CD8+ T cells from blood (PBMCs), obtained 12 months after the transplant. CDR3 loop: CASSLYRTGGTERNTEAFF. The DNA of the CDR3 is TGTGCCAGCAGCCTGTACCGGACAGGGGGCACCGAGAGGAACACTGAAGCTTTCTTT.